This T cell receptor beta chain was sequenced for a study of T-cell memory formation after mild COVID-19 (dated by TCRdb to the early 2020s). In the study overall: TCR sequence clusters from the two donors were largely donor specific. T-cell clones expanding and contracting after mild COVID-19 in two donors were tracked by longitudinal TCRalpha and TCRbeta repertoire sequencing. The cohort was made up of two young adult volunteers, one female and one male, who were previously healthy.

Sequencing was carried out with an Illumina NovaSeq 6000. TCRalpha and TCRbeta cDNA libraries were built by 5'RACE with constant-segment primers, adding sample barcodes and unique molecular identifiers. RNA was extracted from every sample with Trizol reagent. Amplification of the libraries took two PCR steps, and the second step added a second sample barcode plus Illumina TruSeq adapters. Sequencing of the libraries was done on an Illumina NovaSeq, producing 2 x 150 bp paired-end reads. In the source study's methods: The reads were demultiplexed and collapsed into UMI-guided consensus sequences using migec v1.2.7. Using mixcr v2.1.11, UMI consensuses were aligned to TRA and TRB V and J templates and then assembled into clonotypes. Clonotypes were classified as expanded or contracted when called significant by both edgeR and NoisET, with noise models trained on biological replicates. For edgeR calls, the cutoffs were a false discovery rate-adjusted p below 0.01 and a log2 fold-change threshold of 1. As an exploratory analysis of dynamics, max-normalized trajectories of the 1000 most abundant clonotypes were examined with PCA combined with hierarchical clustering. Separately sequenced CD4+ and CD8+ repertoires were used to assign the CD4 or CD8 phenotype of responding clones. TCRdb's own reprocessing of the public reads used fastp at Q25 and MiXCR and kept productive beta chains. Identical CDR3 protein sequences are pooled into one entry, listed with their most common genes and DNA. TCRdb, not the original authors, processed these V and J calls. The sample table holds about 57,000 distinct CDR3 sequences, of which about 12% were seen once. Together, the top ten hold under 25% of the sample.

This clonotype is categorized as medium-sized (0.01 to 0.1%). Its recognized antigen is unknown. Base quality data are lacking; no much larger clone is found one base away. General conclusions and limits of the study: Whether the second-wave clones peaking on day 37 were SARS-CoV-2 specific was not confirmed. Some responding clones were detected in pre-infection memory, suggesting pre-existing cross-reactive memory T cells joined the SARS-CoV-2 response. From day 15 to 85, contracting clones showed balanced CD4/CD8 phenotypes, whereas a second wave of clones that expanded from day 15 to 37 leaned towards CD4+. Contracting CD4+ clones were found mainly in CM and EM memory subsets, while CD8+ clones were enriched in EMRA. Only two mild cases were covered in the study, and larger cohorts including severe cases with pre-infection samples were considered necessary.

The CDR3 covers 14 residues, taking in both the cysteine and the phenylalanine. Solely the CDR3 DNA is kept, with 42 bases framed from the first base. The germline ends are 16 bases apart after V is trimmed by 8 bases and J by 4 bases. PBMCs were isolated by Ficoll-Paque density gradient centrifugation. This TCR was sampled from a man aged 18 to 30 who had mild COVID-19 (a few samples of this study predate the infection). The sample titles of this study are shuffled in the database, so cell type and time point are left out; the donor was told from shared clones. Sequenced sample: PBMCs or a T cell subset sorted from them (not recorded which). Rearrangement joined TRBV12-3 or TRBV12-4 to TRBJ2-3, with TRBD2 perhaps the D gene, on 6 matching bases. The CDR3 amino acid sequence is: CASELYAGSDTQYF. At the DNA level, the sequence is TGTGCCAGCGAGTTATACGCGGGGTCAGATACGCAGTATTTT.